This T cell receptor (beta chain) was documented in a study of T cell responses to AZD1222 COVID-19 vaccine. Study-level results: Once two AZD1222 doses were given, Spike-specific TCR breadth and depth went up.

TCRdb keeps only in-frame clones here, not all; method: immunoSEQ multiplex PCR. The data hold over 150,000 clones, with roughly 94% observed a single time. After removal of 5 bases from V and 1 base from J, the junction contained 8 bases not matched to a gene. Germline loops: CDR1 MDHEN, CDR2 SYDVKM. The length of the CDR3 is 16 residues. Note on this clone: What it recognizes is unknown.

Sequencing was performed on peripheral blood, taken 28 days after the second AZD1222 dose. The receptor was isolated from an adult who received the AZD1222 COVID-19 vaccine. The chain carries TRBV28 and TRBJ1-5, with 7 bases lining up with TRBD1. The DNA for the CDR3 is TGTGCCAGCAGTACATACACAGGGGAAAGCAATCAGCCCCAGCATTTT. Translation: CASSTYTGESNQPQHF. Complete variable domain (other parts from reference TRBV28 and TRBJ1-5): DVKVTQSSRYLVKRTGEKVFLECVQDMDHENMFWYRQDPGLGLRLIYFSYDVKMKEKGDIPEGYSVSREKKERFSLILESASTNQTSMYLCASSTYTGESNQPQHFGDGTRLSIL.